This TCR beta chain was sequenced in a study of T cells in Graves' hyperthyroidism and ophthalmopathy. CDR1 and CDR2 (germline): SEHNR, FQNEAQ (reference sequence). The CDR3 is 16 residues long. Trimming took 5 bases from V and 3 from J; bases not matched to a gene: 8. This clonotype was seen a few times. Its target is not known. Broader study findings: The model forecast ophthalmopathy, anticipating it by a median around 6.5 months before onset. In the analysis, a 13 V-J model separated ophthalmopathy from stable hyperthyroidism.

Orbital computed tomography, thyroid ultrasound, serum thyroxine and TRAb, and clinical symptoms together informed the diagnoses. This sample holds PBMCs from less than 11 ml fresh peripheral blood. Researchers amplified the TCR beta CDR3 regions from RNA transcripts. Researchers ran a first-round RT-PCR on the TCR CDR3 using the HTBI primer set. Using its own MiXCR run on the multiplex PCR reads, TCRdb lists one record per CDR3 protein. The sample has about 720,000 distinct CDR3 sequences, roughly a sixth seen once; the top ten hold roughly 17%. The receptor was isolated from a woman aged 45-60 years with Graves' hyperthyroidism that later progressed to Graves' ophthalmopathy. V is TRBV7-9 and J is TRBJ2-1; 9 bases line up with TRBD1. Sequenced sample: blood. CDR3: CASSPAGTGFYNEQFF. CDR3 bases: TGTGCCAGCAGCCCGGCTGGGACAGGGTTCTACAATGAGCAGTTCTTC. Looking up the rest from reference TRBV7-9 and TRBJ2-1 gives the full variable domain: DTGVSQNPRHKITKRGQNVTFRCDPISEHNRLYWYRQTLGQGPEFLTYFQNEAQLEKSRLLSDRFSAERPKGSFSTLEIQRTEQGDSAMYLCASSPAGTGFYNEQFFGPGTRLTVL.